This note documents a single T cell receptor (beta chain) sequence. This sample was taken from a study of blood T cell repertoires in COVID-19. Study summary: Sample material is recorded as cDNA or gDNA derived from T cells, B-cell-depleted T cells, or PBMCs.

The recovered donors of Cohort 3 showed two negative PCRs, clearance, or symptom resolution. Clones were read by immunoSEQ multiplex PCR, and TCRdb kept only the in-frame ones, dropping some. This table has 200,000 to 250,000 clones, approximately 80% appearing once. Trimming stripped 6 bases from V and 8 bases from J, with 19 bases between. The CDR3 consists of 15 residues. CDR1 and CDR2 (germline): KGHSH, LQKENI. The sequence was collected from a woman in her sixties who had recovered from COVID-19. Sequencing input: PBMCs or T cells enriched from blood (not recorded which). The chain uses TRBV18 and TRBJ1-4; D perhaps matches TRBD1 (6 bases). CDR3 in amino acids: CASSGDTPQGEKLFF. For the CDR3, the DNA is TGTGCCAGCTCGGGCGATACACCGCAGGGGGAAAAACTGTTTTTT.